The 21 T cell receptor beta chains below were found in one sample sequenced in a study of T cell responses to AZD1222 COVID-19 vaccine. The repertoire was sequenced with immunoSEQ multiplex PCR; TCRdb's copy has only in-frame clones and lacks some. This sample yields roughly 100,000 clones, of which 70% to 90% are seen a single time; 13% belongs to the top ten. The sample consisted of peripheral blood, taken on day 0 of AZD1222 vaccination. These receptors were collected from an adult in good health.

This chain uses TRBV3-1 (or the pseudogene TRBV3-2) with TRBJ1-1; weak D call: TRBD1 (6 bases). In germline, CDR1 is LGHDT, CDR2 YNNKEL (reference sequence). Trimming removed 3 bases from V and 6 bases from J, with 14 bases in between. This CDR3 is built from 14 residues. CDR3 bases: TGTGCCAGCAGCCAGAACTCAGGGGTCCCTGAAGCTTTCTTT. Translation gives CASSQNSGVPEAFF.

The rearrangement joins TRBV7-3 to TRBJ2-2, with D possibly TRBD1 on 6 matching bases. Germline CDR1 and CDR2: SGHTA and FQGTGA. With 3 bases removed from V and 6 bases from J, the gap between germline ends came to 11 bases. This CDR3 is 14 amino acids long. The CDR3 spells CASSFDRFPGELFF. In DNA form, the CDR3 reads TGTGCCAGCAGCTTCGACAGGTTTCCCGGGGAGCTGTTTTTT.

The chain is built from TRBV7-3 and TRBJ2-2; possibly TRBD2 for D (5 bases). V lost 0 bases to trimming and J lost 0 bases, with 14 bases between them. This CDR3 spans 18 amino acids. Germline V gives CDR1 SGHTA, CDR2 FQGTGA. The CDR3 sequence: CASSLTRKTGTNTGELFF. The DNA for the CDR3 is TGTGCCAGCAGCTTAACTAGGAAAACGGGGACGAACACCGGGGAGCTGTTTTTT.

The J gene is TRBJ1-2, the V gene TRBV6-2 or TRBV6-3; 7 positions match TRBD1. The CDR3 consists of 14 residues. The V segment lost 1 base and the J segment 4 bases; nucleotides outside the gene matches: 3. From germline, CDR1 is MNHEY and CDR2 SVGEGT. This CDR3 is CASSYLGDSYGYTF. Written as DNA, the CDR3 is TGTGCCAGCAGTTACTTGGGGGACAGCTATGGCTACACCTTC.

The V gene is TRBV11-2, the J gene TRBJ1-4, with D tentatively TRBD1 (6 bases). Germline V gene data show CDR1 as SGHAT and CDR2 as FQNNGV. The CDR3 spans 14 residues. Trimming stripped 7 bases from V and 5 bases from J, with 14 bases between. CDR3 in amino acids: CASKLRGRNEKLFF. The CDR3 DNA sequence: TGTGCCAGCAAACTCAGGGGTAGGAATGAAAAACTGTTTTTT.

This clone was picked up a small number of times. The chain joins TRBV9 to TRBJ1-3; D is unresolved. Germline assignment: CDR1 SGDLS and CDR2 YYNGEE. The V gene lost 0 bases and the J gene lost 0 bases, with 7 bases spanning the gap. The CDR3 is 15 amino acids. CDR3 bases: TGTGCCAGCAGCGTAGATGGGAGCTCTGGAAACACCATATATTTT. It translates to CASSVDGSSGNTIYF.

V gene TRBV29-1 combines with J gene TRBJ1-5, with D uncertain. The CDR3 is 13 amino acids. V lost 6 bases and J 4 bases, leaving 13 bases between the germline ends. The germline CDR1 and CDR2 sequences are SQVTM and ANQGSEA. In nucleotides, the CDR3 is TGCAGCGTACACGACTTGGGGAATCAGCCCCAGCATTTT. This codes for CSVHDLGNQPQHF.

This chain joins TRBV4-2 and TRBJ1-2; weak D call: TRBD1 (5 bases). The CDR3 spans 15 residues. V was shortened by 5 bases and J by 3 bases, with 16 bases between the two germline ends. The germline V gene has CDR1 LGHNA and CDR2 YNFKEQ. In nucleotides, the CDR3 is TGTGCCAGCAGCAAGGGACCGGGAGAGGACTATGGCTACACCTTC. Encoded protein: CASSKGPGEDYGYTF.

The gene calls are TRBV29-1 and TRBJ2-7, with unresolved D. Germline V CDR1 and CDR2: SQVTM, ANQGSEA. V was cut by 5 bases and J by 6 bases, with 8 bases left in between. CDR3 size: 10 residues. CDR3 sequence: CSVQTGEQYF. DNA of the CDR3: TGCAGCGTTCAGACTGGCGAGCAGTACTTC.

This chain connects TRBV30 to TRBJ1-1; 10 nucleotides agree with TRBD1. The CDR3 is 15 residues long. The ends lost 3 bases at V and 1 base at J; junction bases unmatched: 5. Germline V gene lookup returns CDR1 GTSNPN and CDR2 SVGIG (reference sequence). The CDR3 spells CAWRTGGGGNTEAFF. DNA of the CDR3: TGTGCCTGGAGGACAGGGGGCGGAGGGAACACTGAAGCTTTCTTT.

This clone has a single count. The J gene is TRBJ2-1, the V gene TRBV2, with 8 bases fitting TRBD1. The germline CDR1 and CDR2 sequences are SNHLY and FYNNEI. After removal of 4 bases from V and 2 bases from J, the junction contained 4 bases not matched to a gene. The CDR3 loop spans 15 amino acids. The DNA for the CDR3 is TGTGCCAGCAGTGGCGACAGGGGAACCTACAATGAGCAGTTCTTC. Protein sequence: CASSGDRGTYNEQFF.

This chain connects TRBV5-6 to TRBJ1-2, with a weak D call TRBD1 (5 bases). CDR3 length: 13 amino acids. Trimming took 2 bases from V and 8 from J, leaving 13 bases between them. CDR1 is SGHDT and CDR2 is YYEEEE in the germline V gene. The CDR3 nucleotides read TGTGCCAGCAGCTTAGGGCAGGGTTTCGGCTACACCTTC. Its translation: CASSLGQGFGYTF.

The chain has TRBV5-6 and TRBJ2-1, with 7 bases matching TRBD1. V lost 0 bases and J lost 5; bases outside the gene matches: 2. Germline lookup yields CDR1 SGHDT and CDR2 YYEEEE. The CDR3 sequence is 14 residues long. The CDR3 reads CASSLVGGHNEQFF. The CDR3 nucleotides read TGTGCCAGCAGCTTGGTAGGGGGCCACAATGAGCAGTTCTTC.

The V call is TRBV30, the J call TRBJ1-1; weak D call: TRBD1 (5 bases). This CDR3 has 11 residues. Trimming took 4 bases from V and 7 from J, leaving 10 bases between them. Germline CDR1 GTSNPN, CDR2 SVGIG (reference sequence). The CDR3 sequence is CAWTHTGEAFF. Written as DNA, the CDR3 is TGTGCCTGGACGCACACAGGTGAAGCTTTCTTT.

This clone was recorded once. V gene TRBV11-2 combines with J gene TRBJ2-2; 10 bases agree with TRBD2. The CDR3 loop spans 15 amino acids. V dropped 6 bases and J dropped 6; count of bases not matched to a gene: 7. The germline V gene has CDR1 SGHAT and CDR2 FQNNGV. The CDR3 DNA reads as TGTGCCAGCAGGCAAGCGGGGGGGCCGCCCGGGGAGCTGTTTTTT. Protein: CASRQAGGPPGELFF.

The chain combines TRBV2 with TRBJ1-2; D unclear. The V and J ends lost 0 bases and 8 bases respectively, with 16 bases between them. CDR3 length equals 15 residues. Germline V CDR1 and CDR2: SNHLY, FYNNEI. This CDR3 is CASSEAQGGRGGYTF. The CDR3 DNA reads TGTGCCAGCAGTGAAGCCCAAGGCGGGAGAGGCGGCTACACCTTC. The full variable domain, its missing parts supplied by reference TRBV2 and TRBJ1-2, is EPEVTQTPSHQVTQMGQEVILRCVPISNHLYFYWYRQILGQKVEFLVSFYNNEISEKSEIFDDQFSVERPDGSNFTLKIRSTKLEDSAMYFCASSEAQGGRGGYTFGSGTRLTVV.

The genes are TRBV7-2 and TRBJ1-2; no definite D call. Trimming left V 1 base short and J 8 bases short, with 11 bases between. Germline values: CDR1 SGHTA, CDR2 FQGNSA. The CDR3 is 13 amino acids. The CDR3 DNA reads TGTGCCAGCAGCTTAGGAGTAAATGGGGGCTACACCTTC. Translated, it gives CASSLGVNGGYTF.

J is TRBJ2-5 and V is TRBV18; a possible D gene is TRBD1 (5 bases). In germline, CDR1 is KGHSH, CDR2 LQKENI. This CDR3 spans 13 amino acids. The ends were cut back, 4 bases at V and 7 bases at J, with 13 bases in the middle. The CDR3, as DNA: TGTGCCAGCTCACTACAGGATGCAGGGACCCAGTACTTC. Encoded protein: CASSLQDAGTQYF.

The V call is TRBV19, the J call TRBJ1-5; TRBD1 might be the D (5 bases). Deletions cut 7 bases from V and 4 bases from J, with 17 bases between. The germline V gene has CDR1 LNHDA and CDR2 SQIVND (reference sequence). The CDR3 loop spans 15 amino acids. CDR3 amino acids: CASNWGPLSNQPQHF. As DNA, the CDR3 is TGTGCCAGTAATTGGGGACCATTGAGTAATCAGCCCCAGCATTTT.

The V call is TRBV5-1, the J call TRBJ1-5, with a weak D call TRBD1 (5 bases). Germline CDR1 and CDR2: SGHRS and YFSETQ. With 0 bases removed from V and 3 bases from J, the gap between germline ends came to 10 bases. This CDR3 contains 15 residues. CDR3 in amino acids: CASSLGGLVNQPQHF. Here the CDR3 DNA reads TGCGCCAGCAGCTTGGGGGGGTTGGTCAATCAGCCCCAGCATTTT.

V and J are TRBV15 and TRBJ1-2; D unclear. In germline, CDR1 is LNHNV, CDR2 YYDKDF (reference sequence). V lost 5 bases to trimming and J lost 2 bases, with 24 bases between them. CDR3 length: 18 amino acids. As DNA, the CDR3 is TGTGCCACCAGCCGAGCACTCCAGCCCGAAGGTGCAAACTATGGCTACACCTTC. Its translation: CATSRALQPEGANYGYTF.